This TCR beta chain was retrieved from a study of identical twins (TCRdb year 2016). Study-level background: The study deep-sequenced TCR alpha and beta repertoires from monozygotic twins, unrelated adults of various ages and cord blood to test whether fetal clonotypes persist. To rule out contamination, the twin experiments were replicated at different times with different library preparation protocols.

All donors were healthy Caucasians. Three pairs of female monozygotic twins, all aged 18 to 29 years, made up the twin cohort. Positive isolation kits from Invitrogen were used to isolate CD4+ and CD8+ T cell populations. What the research found in general, with its limitations: Compared with coincidental sharing between unrelated individuals, an excess of low generation-probability sequences was observed among out-of-frame TCR alpha sequences shared between twins. Zero-insertion analyses could be partly confounded by invariant T cells such as MAIT and iNKT, though diverse VJ usage argued against such confounding for most clonotypes. Fewer insertions were carried by abundant cord blood beta clonotypes; a weaker similar trend was observed in young adult naive repertoires, while no such trend was observed in memory repertoires. Excess twin sharing in beta out-of-frame sequences was weaker because fewer shared sequences lowered the signal-to-noise ratio. Out-of-frame TCR alpha sharing in monozygotic twins was systematically underestimated by recombination models, whereas sharing between unrelated individuals was in agreement with the recombination models. Because the same donors could not be followed over many years, the conclusions relied on cross-sectional statistical analysis.

Library preparation employed 5' RACE. Sequenced on an Illumina HiSeq 2000. Template switching introduced a universal primer binding site; the final cDNA contained a unique molecular identifier, enabling accurate counting of TCR cDNA molecules. Specific primers in the conserved constant-segment region were used to synthesize first-strand cDNA for TCR alpha and beta chains. To control for contamination, each cDNA library was double barcoded with a SMART-Mk sample barcode plus Illumina barcodes. TruSeq adapter sequences along with Illumina sample barcodes were introduced in two successive PCR steps. Sequencing of the TCR alpha and beta cDNA libraries was done on the Illumina HiSeq platform using custom primers. From the authors' description of their analysis: MiGEC was used to process raw reads and extract unique molecular identifiers, and MiXCR was used to find CDR3 positions. Recombination models were inferred per individual with the repgenHMM and IGoR tools using an EM algorithm. The tcR package in R was used for shared clonotype analysis, with sharing normalized by the product of cloneset sizes. To study raw recombination without the effects of thymic and clonal selection, out-of-frame nonproductive sequences were analyzed. The raw public data were reprocessed by TCRdb itself: fastp quality trimming at Q25, MiXCR clonotype calling, in-frame beta chains only. CDR3 protein duplicates are merged, each entry listing the most common genes and DNA. These V and J calls originate from TCRdb's pipeline instead of the authors' own analysis. A total of a few hundred thousand distinct CDR3 sequences appear in this sample, approximately 8.3% of them only once. In total, the top ten clones hold less than 4% of the sample.

Comments on this clonotype: Its antigen is not yet known. One base away there is no much larger clone; base qualities are not given.

The V end loses 5 bases and the J end loses 4 bases, and a stretch of 13 bases separates them. Counted from cysteine to phenylalanine, this CDR3 has 14 amino acids. The DNA shown is the 42-base CDR3, in frame from base 1. According to the germline V gene (reference sequence), CDR1 reads MNHEY and CDR2 reads SMNVEV. These data also featured in a second study, about yellow fever vaccine responses in identical twins. The second publication reports: According to the authors, in identical twins the way T cells responded to vaccination appeared partly convergent and partly personalized. Focusing on identical twins, the study followed the T cell clones that responded to the vaccine, and did so with precision.

Material: CD8+ T cells sorted from blood. The receptor comes from a woman between 18 and 29 years old in good health. The chain is assembled from TRBV27 and TRBJ2-3, with the D gene uncertain. CDR3 reads: CASSPTVYSDTQYF. The bases read TGTGCCAGCAGTCCAACAGTATACTCAGATACGCAGTATTTT.